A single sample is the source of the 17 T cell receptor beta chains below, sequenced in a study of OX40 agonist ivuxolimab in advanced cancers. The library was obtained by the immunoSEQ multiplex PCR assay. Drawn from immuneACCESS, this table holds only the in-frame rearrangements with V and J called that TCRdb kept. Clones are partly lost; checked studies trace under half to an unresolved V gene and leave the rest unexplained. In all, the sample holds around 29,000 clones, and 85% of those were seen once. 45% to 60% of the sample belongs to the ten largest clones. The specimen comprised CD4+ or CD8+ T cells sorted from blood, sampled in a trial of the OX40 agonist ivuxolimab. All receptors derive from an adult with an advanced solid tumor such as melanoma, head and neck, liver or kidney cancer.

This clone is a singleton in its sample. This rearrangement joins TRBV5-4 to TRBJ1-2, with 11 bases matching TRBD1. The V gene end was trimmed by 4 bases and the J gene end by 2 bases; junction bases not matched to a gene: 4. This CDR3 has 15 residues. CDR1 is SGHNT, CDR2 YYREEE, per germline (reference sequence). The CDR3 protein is CASSLGQGGNYGYTF. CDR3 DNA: TGTGCCAGCAGCCTGGGACAGGGGGGGAACTATGGCTACACCTTC.

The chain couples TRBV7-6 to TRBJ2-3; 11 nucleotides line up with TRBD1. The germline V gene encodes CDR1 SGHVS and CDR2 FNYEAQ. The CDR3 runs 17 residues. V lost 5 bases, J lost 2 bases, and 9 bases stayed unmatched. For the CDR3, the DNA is TGTGCCAGCAGCGGACAGGGGGCGTGGTGGGACACAGATACGCAGTATTTT. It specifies CASSGQGAWWDTDTQYF.

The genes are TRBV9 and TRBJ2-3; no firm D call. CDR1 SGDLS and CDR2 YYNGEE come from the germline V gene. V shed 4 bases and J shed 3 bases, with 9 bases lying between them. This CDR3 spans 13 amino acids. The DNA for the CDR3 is TGTGCCAGCAGCCCCCCTAGGACAGATACGCAGTATTTT. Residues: CASSPPRTDTQYF.

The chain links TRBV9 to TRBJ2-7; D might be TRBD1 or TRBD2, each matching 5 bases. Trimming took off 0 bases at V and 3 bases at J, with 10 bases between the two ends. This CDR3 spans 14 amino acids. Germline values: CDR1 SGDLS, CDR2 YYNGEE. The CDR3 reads CASSVGAGSYEQYF. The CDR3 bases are TGTGCCAGCAGCGTAGGCGCAGGGAGCTACGAGCAGTACTTC.

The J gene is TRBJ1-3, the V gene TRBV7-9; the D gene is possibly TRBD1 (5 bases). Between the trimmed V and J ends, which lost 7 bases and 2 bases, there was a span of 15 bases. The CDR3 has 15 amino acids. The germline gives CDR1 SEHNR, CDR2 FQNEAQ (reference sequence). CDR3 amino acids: CASTGAGVPGNTIYF. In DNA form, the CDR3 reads TGTGCCAGCACCGGCGCGGGGGTACCTGGAAACACCATATATTTT.

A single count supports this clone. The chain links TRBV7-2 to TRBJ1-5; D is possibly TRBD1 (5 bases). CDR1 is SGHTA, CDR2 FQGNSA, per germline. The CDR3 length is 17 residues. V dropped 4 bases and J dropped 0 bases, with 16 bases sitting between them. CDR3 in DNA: TGTGCCAGCAGCTGGGGGGGATATTACGGTAGCAATCAGCCCCAGCATTTT. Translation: CASSWGGYYGSNQPQHF.

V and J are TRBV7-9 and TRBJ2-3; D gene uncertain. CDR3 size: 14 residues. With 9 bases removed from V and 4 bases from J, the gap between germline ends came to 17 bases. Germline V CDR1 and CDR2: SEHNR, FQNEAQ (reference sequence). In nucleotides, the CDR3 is TGTGCCAGTTCCGCTTACGGGTCGGCAGATACGCAGTATTTT. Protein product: CASSAYGSADTQYF. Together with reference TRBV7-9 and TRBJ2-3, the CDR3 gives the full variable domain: DTGVSQNPRHKITKRGQNVTFRCDPISEHNRLYWYRQTLGQGPEFLTYFQNEAQLEKSRLLSDRFSAERPKGSFSTLEIQRTEQGDSAMYLCASSAYGSADTQYFGPGTRLTVL.

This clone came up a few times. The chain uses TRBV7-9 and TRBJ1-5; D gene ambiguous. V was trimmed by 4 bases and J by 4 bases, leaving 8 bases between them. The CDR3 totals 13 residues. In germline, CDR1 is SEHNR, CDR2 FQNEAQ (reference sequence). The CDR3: CASSSQTNQPQHF. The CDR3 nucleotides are TGTGCCAGCAGCTCTCAAACGAATCAGCCCCAGCATTTT.

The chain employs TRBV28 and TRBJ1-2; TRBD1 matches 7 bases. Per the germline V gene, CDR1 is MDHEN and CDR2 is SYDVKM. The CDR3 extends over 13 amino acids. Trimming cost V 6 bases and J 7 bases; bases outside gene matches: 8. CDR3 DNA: TGTGCCAGCAGCCGGACAGGATCCGTTGGCTACACCTTC. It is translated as CASSRTGSVGYTF.

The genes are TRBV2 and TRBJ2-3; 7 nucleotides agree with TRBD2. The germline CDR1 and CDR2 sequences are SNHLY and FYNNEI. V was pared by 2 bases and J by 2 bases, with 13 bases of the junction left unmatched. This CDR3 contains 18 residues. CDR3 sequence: CASSEPLAEDYITDTQYF. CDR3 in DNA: TGTGCCAGCAGTGAACCCCTAGCGGAGGACTACATCACAGATACGCAGTATTTT.

CDR3 sequence reads: CASSFPGIGDGYTF. The CDR3 nucleotides are TGTGCCAGCAGCTTCCCCGGGATCGGGGATGGCTACACCTTC. The chain links TRBV7-2 to TRBJ1-2, with D hard to call. The germline gives CDR1 SGHTA, CDR2 FQGNSA. With 3 bases removed from V and 6 bases from J, the gap between germline ends came to 14 bases. The CDR3 sequence is 14 residues long.

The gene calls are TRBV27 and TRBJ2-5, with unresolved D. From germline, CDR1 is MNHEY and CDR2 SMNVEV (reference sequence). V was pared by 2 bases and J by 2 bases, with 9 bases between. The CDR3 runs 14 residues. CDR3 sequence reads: CASSLMARQETQYF. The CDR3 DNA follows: TGTGCCAGCAGTTTAATGGCCAGACAAGAGACCCAGTACTTC.

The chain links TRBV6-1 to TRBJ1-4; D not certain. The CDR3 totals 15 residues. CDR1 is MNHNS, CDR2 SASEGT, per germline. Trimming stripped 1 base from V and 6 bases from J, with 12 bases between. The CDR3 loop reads CASSEGTYRDEKLFF. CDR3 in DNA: TGTGCCAGCAGTGAAGGGACTTATCGGGATGAAAAACTGTTTTTT.

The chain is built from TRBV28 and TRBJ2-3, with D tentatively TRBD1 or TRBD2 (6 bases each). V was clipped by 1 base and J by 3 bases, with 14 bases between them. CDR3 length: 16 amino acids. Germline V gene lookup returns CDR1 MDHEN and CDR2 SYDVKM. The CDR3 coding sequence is TGTGCCAGCAGTTTATTGCCGGGGGCAGCGACAGATACGCAGTATTTT. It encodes CASSLLPGAATDTQYF.

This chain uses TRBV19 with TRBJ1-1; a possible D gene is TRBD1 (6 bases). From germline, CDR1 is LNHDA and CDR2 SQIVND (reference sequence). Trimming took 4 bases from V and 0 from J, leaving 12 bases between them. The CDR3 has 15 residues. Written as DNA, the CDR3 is TGTGCCAGTAGTAACGGACAGTTAATGAACACTGAAGCTTTCTTT. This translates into CASSNGQLMNTEAFF.

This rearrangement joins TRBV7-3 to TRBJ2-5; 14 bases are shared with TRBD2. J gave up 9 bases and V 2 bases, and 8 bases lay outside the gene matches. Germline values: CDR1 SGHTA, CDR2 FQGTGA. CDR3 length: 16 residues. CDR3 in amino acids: CASSLEAGLAGVPQYF. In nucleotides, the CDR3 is TGTGCCAGCAGCTTAGAGGCGGGACTAGCGGGGGTACCCCAGTACTTC.

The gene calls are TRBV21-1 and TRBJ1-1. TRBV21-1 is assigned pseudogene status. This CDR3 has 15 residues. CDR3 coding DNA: TGTGCCAGCAGCAAAGGGAGTAGGTGGAACACTGAAGCTTTCTTT. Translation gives CASSKGSRWNTEAFF.